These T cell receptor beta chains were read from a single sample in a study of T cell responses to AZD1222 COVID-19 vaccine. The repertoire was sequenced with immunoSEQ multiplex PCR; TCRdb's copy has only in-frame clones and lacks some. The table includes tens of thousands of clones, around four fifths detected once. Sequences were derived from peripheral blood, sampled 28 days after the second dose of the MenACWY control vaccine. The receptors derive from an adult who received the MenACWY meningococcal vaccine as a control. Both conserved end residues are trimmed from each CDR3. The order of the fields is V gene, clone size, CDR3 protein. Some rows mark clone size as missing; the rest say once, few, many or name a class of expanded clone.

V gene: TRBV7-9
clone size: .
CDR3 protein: ASSLAAGGKTEAF

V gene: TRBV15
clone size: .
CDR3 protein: ATSGDRRRTDTQY

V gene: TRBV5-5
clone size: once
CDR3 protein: ASSFAASGGPGETQY

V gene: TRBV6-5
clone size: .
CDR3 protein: ASSLGEGSGANVLT

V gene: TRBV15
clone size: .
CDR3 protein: ATSRVPSLSLH

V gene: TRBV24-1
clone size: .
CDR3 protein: ATSDSPLARGRQVYNEQF

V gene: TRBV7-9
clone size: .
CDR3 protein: ASSLWGDQPQH

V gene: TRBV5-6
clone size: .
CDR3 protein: ASSLKPGTYPWGYNEQF

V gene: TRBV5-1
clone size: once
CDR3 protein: ASSLNYRNTEAF

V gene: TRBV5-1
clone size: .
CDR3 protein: ASSLVGTQETQY

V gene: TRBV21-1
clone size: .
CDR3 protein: ASSTGQGLSYEQY

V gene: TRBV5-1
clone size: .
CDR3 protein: ASSSRLAQPLNEQF

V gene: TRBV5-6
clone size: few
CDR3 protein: ASSLALWRGNTGELF

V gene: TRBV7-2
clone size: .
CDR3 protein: ASSLASYNSPLH

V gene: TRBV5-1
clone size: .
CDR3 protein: ASSLQGFDTGELF

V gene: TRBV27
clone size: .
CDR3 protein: ASSPEPRRHEQY

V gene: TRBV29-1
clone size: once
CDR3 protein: SYGPGTDQPQH

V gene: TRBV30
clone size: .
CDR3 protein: AWSLRDRGKQPQH

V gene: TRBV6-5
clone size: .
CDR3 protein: ASSWTGEAGELF

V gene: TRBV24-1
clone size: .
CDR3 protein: ATSDYAGGATDTQY

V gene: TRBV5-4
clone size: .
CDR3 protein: ASTLTGAYNSPLH

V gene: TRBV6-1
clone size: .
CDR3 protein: ASSEWGFLRTDTQY

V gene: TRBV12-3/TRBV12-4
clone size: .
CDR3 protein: ASSLEGAQY

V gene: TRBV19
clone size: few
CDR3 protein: ASAYGGGSGNTIY